This T cell receptor beta chain is from a study of PD-1 blockade in mismatch repair-deficient tumors. TCRs were sequenced from a few patients responding to pembrolizumab. Regarding the study as a whole: Tumor-resident clones, often absent from pretreatment blood, expanded after pembrolizumab and then contracted.

Regarding this clone: Its antigen is unknown.

Method: immunoSEQ multiplex PCR; TCRdb's copy keeps in-frame clones and lacks some. The data show approximately 100,000 clones, 82% seen once. V lost 2 bases, J lost 5 bases, and 6 bases stayed unmatched. The CDR3 consists of 16 residues. Germline V gene lookup returns CDR1 SGHDN and CDR2 FVKESK. The clonotype comes from an adult with mismatch repair-deficient cancer. The V call is TRBV14, the J call TRBJ2-2; 9 positions match TRBD1. The sample was peripheral blood, taken approximately 8 months after starting pembrolizumab. DNA of the CDR3: TGTGCCAGCAGCCAAACGGGACAGGGCGGTACCGGGGAGCTGTTTTTT. It encodes CASSQTGQGGTGELFF.